This T cell receptor beta chain was retrieved from a study of graft-versus-host responses after intestinal transplantation. Study-wide background: Recipients had multivisceral, liver-intestinal, or isolated intestinal transplants. Every transplant recipient was induced with anti-thymocyte globulin, then maintained on tacrolimus and steroids for roughly 3 years.

Of note for this clone: Its antigen is not known.

Germline assignment: CDR1 GTSNPN and CDR2 SVGIG (reference sequence). CDR3 length: 12 residues. V was cut by 6 bases and J by 3 bases, with 12 bases left in between. Assay: immunoSEQ multiplex PCR; the TCRdb copy retains only in-frame clones and omits some. The sample has some 87,000 clones; 92% are singletons. General study results and limits: Some GvH clones appeared in ileal mucosa or blood before recipient bone marrow. Early after transplant, HvG declines were associated with peak levels of circulating GvH clones.

The chain has TRBV30 and TRBJ2-7; D not resolved. The receptor's source is a human donor who received an intestinal transplant. Sequencing was performed on unstimulated CD4+ T cells sorted from spleen or lymph node cells, taken before intestinal transplant. This CDR3 is CACKGPGYEQYF. The DNA for the CDR3 is TGTGCCTGCAAAGGGCCGGGCTACGAGCAGTACTTC.